The subject of this entry is one T cell receptor (beta chain). This specimen comes from a study of blood T cell repertoires in COVID-19. Whole-study context: The samples span acute and convalescent COVID-19 from the United States, Italy and Spain. Sample material is recorded as cDNA or gDNA derived from T cells, B-cell-depleted T cells, or PBMCs.

Per the authors' pipeline: Reference gene primers were amplified, and this amplification served to estimate nucleated cell counts. The data were produced by immunoSEQ multiplex PCR, yet TCRdb's version contains in-frame clones alone and is incomplete. V and J calls and clone size are given by that table; D and trimming were obtained from the DNA. The table includes around 200,000 clones, over 70% detected once. The CDR3 runs 12 residues. CDR1 and CDR2 from the germline V gene are LNHDA and SQIVND (reference sequence). V lost 7 bases and J lost 5; bases outside the gene matches: 3. The J gene is TRBJ1-2, the V gene TRBV19, with TRBD1 matching over 8 bases. The sequencing sample was made of peripheral blood. The TCR was taken from a woman between 50 and 59 years old with acute or convalescent COVID-19. The CDR3 protein is CASTDRVYGYTF. In DNA form, the CDR3 reads TGTGCCAGTACGGACAGGGTTTATGGCTACACCTTC. Based on the CDR3 plus reference TRBV19 and TRBJ1-2, the full variable domain is DGGITQSPKYLFRKEGQNVTLSCEQNLNHDAMYWYRQDPGQGLRLIYYSQIVNDFQKGDIAEGYSVSREKKESFPLTVTSAQKNPTAFYLCASTDRVYGYTFGSGTRLTVV.